A selection of T cell receptor beta chains follows, all from one sample in a study of CD8 T cells in Susac syndrome. TCRdb re-called the immunoSEQ multiplex PCR reads through MiXCR, storing one row per CDR3 protein. The sample yields around 190,000 distinct CDR3 sequences, approximately 95% seen once. The sequenced sample consisted of CD4+ T cells from PBMCs. The receptors shown here come from a human donor in good health. Both conserved end residues are part of each CDR3. The D gene is left open where the match is weak. Rows may omit the clone size; those that give it use once, few, many or a size class.

v_call	d_call	clone_size	j_call	cdr3_nt	cdr3_aa
TRBV4-3	TRBD2	NA	TRBJ2-1	TGCGCCAGCAGCCAAGAATCGGGGACTAGTAATTTCAATGAGCAGTTCTTC	CASSQESGTSNFNEQFF
TRBV12-3/TRBV12-4	NA	NA	TRBJ1-5	TGTGCCAGCAGTAAGGGGTCGGAGCAGCCCCAGCATTTT	CASSKGSEQPQHF
TRBV5-1	TRBD2	NA	TRBJ2-7	TGCGCCAGCAGGTATTTAGCGGGGGCCTCCTACGAGCAGTACTTC	CASRYLAGASYEQYF
TRBV7-9	NA	NA	TRBJ1-2	TGTGCCAGCAGCTCCATACAGGGAGATGGCTACACCTTC	CASSSIQGDGYTF
TRBV6-5	TRBD1	NA	TRBJ2-7	TGTGCCAGCAGTCGACAGGGTATCGAGCAGTACTTC	CASSRQGIEQYF
TRBV20-1	NA	NA	TRBJ1-1	TGCAGTGCTAGAGCGGGACGGCCCGAAGCTTTCTTT	CSARAGRPEAFF
TRBV29-1	NA	NA	TRBJ1-5	TGCAGCGTTCAGGAGAATAGCAATCAGCCCCAGCATTTT	CSVQENSNQPQHF
TRBV18	NA	NA	TRBJ1-2	TGTGCCAGCTCACCACAGACACATAATGGCTACACCTTC	CASSPQTHNGYTF
TRBV11-2	NA	few	TRBJ2-1	TGTGCCAGCAGCCGGGACTTTAGAAATGAGCAGTTCTTC	CASSRDFRNEQFF
TRBV3-1	TRBD1	NA	TRBJ1-1	TGTGCCAGCAGCCAAGATTTGGGACAGGGGAACACTGAAGCTTTCTTT	CASSQDLGQGNTEAFF
TRBV20-1	NA	NA	TRBJ2-3	TGCAGTGTTTACGACAGCAGCACAGATACGCAGTATTTT	CSVYDSSTDTQYF
TRBV10-3	NA	NA	TRBJ1-1	TGTGCCATTGCCCCGGGGGGGGCTGGGACTGAAGCTTTCTTT	CAIAPGGAGTEAFF
TRBV7-2	TRBD1	NA	TRBJ2-3	TGTGCCAGCAGCGGGACAGGTCCCAGATTAGATACGCAGTATTTT	CASSGTGPRLDTQYF
TRBV20-1	NA	NA	TRBJ1-2	TGCAGTGCAGTCGGCGGTGGCTACACCTTC	CSAVGGGYTF
TRBV9	NA	NA	TRBJ1-2	TGTGCCAGCAGCGCGTCAGGGGCAGCCCGAAACTATGGCTACACCTTC	CASSASGAARNYGYTF
TRBV3-1	TRBD1	NA	TRBJ2-1	TGTGCCAGCAGCCCTCGGGACAGAATTGTGAATGAGCAGTTCTTC	CASSPRDRIVNEQFF
TRBV9	TRBD2	NA	TRBJ2-1	TGTGCCAGCAGCGTTTCTAGCGGGAGGGCTTACAATGAGCAGTTCTTC	CASSVSSGRAYNEQFF
TRBV20-1	NA	NA	TRBJ2-3	TGCAGTGCTAGTCCCCCAATAGGGACAGATACGCAGTATTTT	CSASPPIGTDTQYF
TRBV30	NA	NA	TRBJ1-5	TGTGCCTGGAGTAACGGACGCAATCAGCCCCAGCATTTT	CAWSNGRNQPQHF
TRBV7-9	NA	once	TRBJ2-2	TGTGCCAGCAGCTTGTGGAGGGGGACCGGGGAGCTGTTTTTT	CASSLWRGTGELFF
TRBV7-9	NA	NA	TRBJ1-6	TGTGCCACCAACCTGGTGGGGAATTCACCCCTCCACTTT	CATNLVGNSPLHF
TRBV25-1	TRBD1	NA	TRBJ1-2	TGTGCCAGCAGTGTCCCTGGACAGGGCCGAAACTATGGCTACACCTTC	CASSVPGQGRNYGYTF
TRBV7-8	TRBD1	NA	TRBJ2-7	TGTGCCAGCAGCGTACGGGACAGCTCCTACGAGCAGTACTTC	CASSVRDSSYEQYF
TRBV3-1	NA	NA	TRBJ2-1	TGTGCCAGCAGCCAAGGCGGCCCACGCTATGAGCAGTTCTTC	CASSQGGPRYEQFF
TRBV20-1	NA	NA	TRBJ2-5	TGCAGTGCTAGAGAGACCCAGTACTTC	CSARETQYF
TRBV2	NA	NA	TRBJ2-1	TGTGCCAGCAGTGAAGACCACATTCGCTCCTACAATGAGCAGTTCTTC	CASSEDHIRSYNEQFF
TRBV9	NA	NA	TRBJ1-5	TGTGCCAGCAGTTTCACAGGAGGCGATCAGCCCCAGCATTTT	CASSFTGGDQPQHF
TRBV20-1	NA	NA	TRBJ2-5	TGCAGTGCTAGAAGTTCCGATGATCCAAGGACCCAGTACTTC	CSARSSDDPRTQYF
TRBV6-6	TRBD1	NA	TRBJ2-7	TGTGCCAGCAGTGGGGGACAGCCAACCTACGAGCAGTACTTC	CASSGGQPTYEQYF
TRBV6-6	NA	few	TRBJ2-7	TGTGCCAGCAGTTCGGGAGACGAGCAGTACTTC	CASSSGDEQYF
TRBV29-1	TRBD2	NA	TRBJ2-3	TGCAGCGCCCCGATAGCGGGAGTGACAGATACGCAGTATTTT	CSAPIAGVTDTQYF
TRBV6-2/TRBV6-3	TRBD2	NA	TRBJ2-3	TGTGCCAGCAGTACTCTTACTAGCGGGAGAGGTACAGATACGCAGTATTTT	CASSTLTSGRGTDTQYF
TRBV3-1	NA	once	TRBJ2-4	TGTGCCAGCAGCCAAGAGCCGGGACCAATAGCCAAAAACATTCAGTACTTC	CASSQEPGPIAKNIQYF
TRBV3-1	NA	NA	TRBJ1-2	TGTGCCAGCAGCCAACAGGGGTCTAAGCGCTACACCTTC	CASSQQGSKRYTF
TRBV24-1	TRBD1	NA	TRBJ1-5	TGTGCCACCAGTGATCCGGGCGGGACAGGCGATCTCTTTAGCAATCAGCCCCAGCATTTT	CATSDPGGTGDLFSNQPQHF
TRBV20-1	TRBD1	NA	TRBJ2-3	TGCAGTGCTCCCACAGGGGTAGGACAGTATTTT	CSAPTGVGQYF
TRBV7-8	NA	NA	TRBJ1-5	TGTGCCAGCAGCACGGCGAGGTATCAGCCCCAGCATTTT	CASSTARYQPQHF
TRBV7-6	NA	NA	TRBJ2-1	TGTGCCAGCAGCCAGGGAGCGGATATGTACAATGAGCAGTTCTTC	CASSQGADMYNEQFF
TRBV25-1	NA	few	TRBJ2-5	TGTGCCAGCAGTGAAGGAGGCGGACAAGAGACCCAGTACTTC	CASSEGGGQETQYF
TRBV20-1	TRBD1	NA	TRBJ1-2	TGCAGTGCTCCGGACAGGTTAGGTGGCTACACTTTC	CSAPDRLGGYTF
TRBV25-1	TRBD1	NA	TRBJ1-6	TGTGCCAGTGCTGACAGGGTTGGTAATTCACCCCTCCACTTT	CASADRVGNSPLHF
TRBV2	NA	NA	TRBJ2-7	TGTGCCAGCAGTGAAACAGACGGACGGTCCTACGAGCAGTACTTC	CASSETDGRSYEQYF